This T cell receptor (beta chain) appears in the sequencing data of a study of T cell changes during pregnancy in multiple sclerosis. The length of the CDR3 is 15 residues. Germline lookup yields CDR1 MNHEY and CDR2 SMNVEV (reference sequence). V lost 4 bases and J lost 2, with 12 bases in between. Profiled with immunoSEQ multiplex PCR; TCRdb holds only in-frame clones, not every one. The sample has tens of thousands of clones, around 95% seen once. J is TRBJ1-3 and V is TRBV27; possible D gene TRBD1, 5 bases. The source is a female donor with multiple sclerosis, enrolled in a pregnancy study. This specimen was CD4+ T cells from peripheral blood mononuclear cells, taken before pregnancy. The CDR3: CASSYAGLPGNTIYF. In nucleotides, the CDR3 is TGTGCCAGCAGTTATGCAGGGCTTCCTGGAAACACCATATATTTT.